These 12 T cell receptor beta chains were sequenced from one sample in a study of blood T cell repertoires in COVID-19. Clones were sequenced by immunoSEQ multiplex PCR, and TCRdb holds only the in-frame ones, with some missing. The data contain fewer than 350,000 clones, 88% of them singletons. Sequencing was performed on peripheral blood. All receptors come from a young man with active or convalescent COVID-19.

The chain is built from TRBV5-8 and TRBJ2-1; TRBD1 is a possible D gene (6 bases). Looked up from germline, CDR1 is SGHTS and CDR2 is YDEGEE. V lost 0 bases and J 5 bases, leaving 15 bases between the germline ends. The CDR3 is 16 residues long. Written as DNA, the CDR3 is TGTGCCAGCAGCTTGGGGTCAGGGGCCTGGGACAATGAGCAGTTCTTC. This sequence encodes CASSLGSGAWDNEQFF.

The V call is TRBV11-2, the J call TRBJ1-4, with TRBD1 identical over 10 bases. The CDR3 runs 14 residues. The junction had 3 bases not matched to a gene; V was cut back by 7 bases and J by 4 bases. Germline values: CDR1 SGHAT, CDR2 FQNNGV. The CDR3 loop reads CASTRDRGNEKLFF. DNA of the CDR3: TGTGCCAGCACCAGGGACAGGGGTAATGAAAAACTGTTTTTT.

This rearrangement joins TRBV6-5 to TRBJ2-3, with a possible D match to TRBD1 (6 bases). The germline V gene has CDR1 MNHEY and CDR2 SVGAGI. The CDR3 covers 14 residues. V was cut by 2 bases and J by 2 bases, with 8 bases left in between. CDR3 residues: CASSYGDNTDTQYF. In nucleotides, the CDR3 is TGTGCCAGCAGTTACGGGGACAACACAGATACGCAGTATTTT.

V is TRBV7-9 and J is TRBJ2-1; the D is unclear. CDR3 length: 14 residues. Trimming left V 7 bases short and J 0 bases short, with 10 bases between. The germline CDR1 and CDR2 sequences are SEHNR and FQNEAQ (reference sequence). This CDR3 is CASTSSFSYNEQFF. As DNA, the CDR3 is TGTGCCAGCACTAGTTCTTTCTCCTACAATGAGCAGTTCTTC.

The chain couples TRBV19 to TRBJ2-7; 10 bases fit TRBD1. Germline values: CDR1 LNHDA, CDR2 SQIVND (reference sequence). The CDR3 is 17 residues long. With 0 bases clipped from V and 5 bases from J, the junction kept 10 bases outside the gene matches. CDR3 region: CASSIDPMTGGFNEQYF. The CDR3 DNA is TGTGCCAGTAGTATAGACCCCATGACAGGGGGCTTCAACGAGCAGTACTTC.

CDR3 loop: CASGAGGNTGELFF. CDR3 sequence (DNA): TGTGCCAGCGGGGCAGGTGGGAACACCGGGGAGCTGTTTTTT. The chain combines TRBV5-4 with TRBJ2-2, with a possible D match to TRBD1 (5 bases). Trimming pared 7 bases from V and 1 base from J, leaving 11 bases between. The germline CDR1 and CDR2 sequences are SGHNT and YYREEE (reference sequence). The CDR3 is 14 residues long.

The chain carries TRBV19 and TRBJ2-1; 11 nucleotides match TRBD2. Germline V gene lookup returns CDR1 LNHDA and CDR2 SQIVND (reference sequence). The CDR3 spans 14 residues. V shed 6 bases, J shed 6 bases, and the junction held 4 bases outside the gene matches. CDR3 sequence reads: CASSLAGGLNEQFF. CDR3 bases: TGTGCCAGTAGCCTAGCGGGGGGCCTCAATGAGCAGTTCTTC.

CDR3 amino acids: CASSVGGANTGELFF. DNA for the CDR3: TGTGCCAGCAGCGTAGGCGGGGCGAACACCGGGGAGCTGTTTTTT. The chain is built from TRBV9 and TRBJ2-2; D may be TRBD2 (6 bases). The V end lost 0 bases, the J end lost 0 bases, and 6 bases lay between the germline ends. The CDR3 is 15 residues long. Looked up from germline, CDR1 is SGDLS and CDR2 is YYNGEE.

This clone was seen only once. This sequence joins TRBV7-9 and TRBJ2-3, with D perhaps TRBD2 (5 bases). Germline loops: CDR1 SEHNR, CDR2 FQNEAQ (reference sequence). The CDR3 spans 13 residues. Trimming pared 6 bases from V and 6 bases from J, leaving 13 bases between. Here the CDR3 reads CASSQDWLDTQYF. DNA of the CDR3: TGTGCCAGCAGTCAGGACTGGCTGGATACGCAGTATTTT.

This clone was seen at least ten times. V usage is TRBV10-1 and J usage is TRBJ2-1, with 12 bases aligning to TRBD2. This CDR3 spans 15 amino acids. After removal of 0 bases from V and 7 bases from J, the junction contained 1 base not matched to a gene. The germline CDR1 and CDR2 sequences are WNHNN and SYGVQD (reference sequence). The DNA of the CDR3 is TGCGCCAGCAGTGAGTCCACTAGCGGGGGGAATGAGCAGTTCTTC. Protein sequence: CASSESTSGGNEQFF.

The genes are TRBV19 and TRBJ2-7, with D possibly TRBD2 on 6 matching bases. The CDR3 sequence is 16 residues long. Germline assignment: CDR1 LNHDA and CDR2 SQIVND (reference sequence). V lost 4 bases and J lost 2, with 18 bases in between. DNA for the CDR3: TGTGCCAGTAGTAGAGGGGTTGCGGGGATTCCCTACGAGCAGTACTTC. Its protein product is CASSRGVAGIPYEQYF.

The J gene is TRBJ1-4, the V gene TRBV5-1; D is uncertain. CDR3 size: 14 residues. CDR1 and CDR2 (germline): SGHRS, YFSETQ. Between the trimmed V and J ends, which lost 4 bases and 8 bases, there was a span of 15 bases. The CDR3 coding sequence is TGCGCCAGCAGCCCAACCGGCACGGGAGAAAAACTGTTTTTT. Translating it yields CASSPTGTGEKLFF. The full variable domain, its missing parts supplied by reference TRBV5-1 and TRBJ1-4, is KAGVTQTPRYLIKTRGQQVTLSCSPISGHRSVSWYQQTPGQGLQFLFEYFSETQRNKGNFPGRFSGRQFSNSRSEMNVSTLELGDSALYLCASSPTGTGEKLFFGSGTQLSVL.